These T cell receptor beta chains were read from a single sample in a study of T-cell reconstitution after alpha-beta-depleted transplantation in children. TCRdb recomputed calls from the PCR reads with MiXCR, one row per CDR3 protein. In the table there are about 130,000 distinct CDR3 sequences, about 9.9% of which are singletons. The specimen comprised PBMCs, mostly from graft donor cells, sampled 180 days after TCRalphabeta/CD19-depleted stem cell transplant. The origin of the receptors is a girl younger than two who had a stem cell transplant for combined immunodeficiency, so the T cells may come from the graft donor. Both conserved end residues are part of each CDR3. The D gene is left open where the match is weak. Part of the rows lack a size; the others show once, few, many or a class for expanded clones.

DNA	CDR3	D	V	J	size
TGCGCCAGCAGTCATCCCTCCTTGCAGGGTTGGTACGAGCAGTACTTC	CASSHPSLQGWYEQYF	NA	TRBV23-1	TRBJ2-7	few
TGCGCCAGCAGCTTTTCGACAGGGGACGGCTACGAGCAGTACTTC	CASSFSTGDGYEQYF	TRBD1	TRBV5-1	TRBJ2-7	NA
TGTGCCAGCAGTTTGGAACAGGGGGCTCAGAATGAGCAGTTCTTC	CASSLEQGAQNEQFF	TRBD1	TRBV27	TRBJ2-1	NA
TGTGCCAGCAGCGCCGGGGAGGTGGTCCCCGGCTACACCTTC	CASSAGEVVPGYTF	NA	TRBV9	TRBJ1-2	few
TGTGCCAGCAGTTACGAGACTAGAGAGACCCAGTACTTC	CASSYETRETQYF	NA	TRBV6-2/TRBV6-3	TRBJ2-5	many
TGTGCCAGCAGCTTTCAGACTAGCAGCACCGGGGAGCTGTTTTTT	CASSFQTSSTGELFF	TRBD2	TRBV7-2	TRBJ2-2	NA
TGTGCCAGCAGTTACTCGATGGCAGGGGTGACCGGGGAGCTGTTTTTT	CASSYSMAGVTGELFF	NA	TRBV6-2/TRBV6-3	TRBJ2-2	NA
TGCAGTGCGTTCCGGGGCCCTCCTAACTACGAGCAGTACTTC	CSAFRGPPNYEQYF	NA	TRBV20-1	TRBJ2-7	NA
TGTGCCAGCAGTTTAAAGGGGTCTAACTATGGCTACACCTTC	CASSLKGSNYGYTF	NA	TRBV12-3/TRBV12-4	TRBJ1-2	few
TGTGCCTGGAGTGTCCCAGACAGCTCCTACAATGAGCAGTTCTTC	CAWSVPDSSYNEQFF	NA	TRBV30	TRBJ2-1	NA
TGCAGTGCTACCACCCCGGGGCTAGGACTAGCGGGGGCCGCTAGCACAGATACGCAGTATTTT	CSATTPGLGLAGAASTDTQYF	TRBD2	TRBV20-1	TRBJ2-3	many
TGTGCCAGCAGCCAAGAGAAGTTCTTC	CASSQEKFF	NA	TRBV3-1	TRBJ2-1	few
TGCAGTGCTAGTCGGGCGGGGGGGCCGTTGTCCTACAATGAGCAGTTCTTC	CSASRAGGPLSYNEQFF	TRBD2	TRBV20-1	TRBJ2-1	NA
TGCAGCGTTGAAACCGTCGTCACTGAAGCTTTCTTT	CSVETVVTEAFF	NA	TRBV29-1	TRBJ1-1	few
TGCAGTGCTAGAGCAGGCAGCTATGGCTACACCTTC	CSARAGSYGYTF	NA	TRBV20-1	TRBJ1-2	many
TGCAGTGCTGACTTAGCGGGGGGGCCCGGTGAGCAGTTCTTC	CSADLAGGPGEQFF	TRBD2	TRBV20-1	TRBJ2-1	few
TGTGCCAGCAGTTTGGGCAGGACGCAGTATTTT	CASSLGRTQYF	NA	TRBV12-3/TRBV12-4	TRBJ2-3	few
TGTGCCAGCAGCCCGTCTAGCGGGAGCTCCTACAATGAGCAGTTCTTC	CASSPSSGSSYNEQFF	TRBD2	TRBV7-9	TRBJ2-1	few